This paragraph covers one T cell receptor (beta chain) sequence. Its antigen is unidentified. The CDR3 spans 15 residues. V was trimmed by 0 bases and J by 6 bases, leaving 15 bases between them. Germline CDR1 SGHRS, CDR2 YFSETQ. Data came from immunoSEQ multiplex PCR; TCRdb stores just in-frame clones and leaves some out. Found here are around 210,000 clones, about 95% of them singletons; the top ten hold around 1.7%. This record belongs to a study of T cell responses to AZD1222 COVID-19 vaccine. Findings and caveats of the study: Two AZD1222 doses significantly raised spike-specific TCR breadth and depth over controls. Seropositive at baseline were only a handful of AZD1222 recipients. Females outnumbered males among donors, who were mostly white British; clonal diversity was possibly underestimated.

The J gene is TRBJ1-2, the V gene TRBV5-1; perhaps TRBD1 as D (6 bases). The TCR sequence derives from an adult who received the MenACWY meningococcal vaccine as a control. Here the sequenced sample was peripheral blood, taken 28 days after the second dose of the MenACWY control vaccine. CDR3 in amino acids: CASSLGGGGANGYTF. The CDR3 region has the DNA TGCGCCAGCAGCTTGGGAGGCGGGGGCGCGAATGGCTACACCTTC.